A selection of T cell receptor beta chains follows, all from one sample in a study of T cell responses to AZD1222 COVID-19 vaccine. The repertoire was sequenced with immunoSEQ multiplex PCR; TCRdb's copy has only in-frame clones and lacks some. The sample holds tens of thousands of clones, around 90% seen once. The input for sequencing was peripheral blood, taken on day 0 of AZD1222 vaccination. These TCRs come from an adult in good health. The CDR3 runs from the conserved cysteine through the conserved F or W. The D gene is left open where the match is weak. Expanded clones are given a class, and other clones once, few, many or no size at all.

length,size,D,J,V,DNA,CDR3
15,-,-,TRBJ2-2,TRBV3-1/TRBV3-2,TGTGCCAGCAGCCAAGGAAGCGTGAACACCGGGGAGCTGTTTTTT,CASSQGSVNTGELFF
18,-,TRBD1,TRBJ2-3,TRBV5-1,TGCGCCAGCAGCTTGGCCGGTAGTACAGGGGGAGGTCCAGATACGCAGTATTTT,CASSLAGSTGGGPDTQYF
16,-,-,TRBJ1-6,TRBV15,TGTGCCACCAGCAGAGATCTGACAGATTATAATTCACCCCTCCACTTT,CATSRDLTDYNSPLHF
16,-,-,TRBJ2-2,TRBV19,TGTGCCAGTTGTCTGTATGGACAGCTTAACACCGGGGAGCTGTTTTTT,CASCLYGQLNTGELFF
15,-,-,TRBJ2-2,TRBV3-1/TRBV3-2,TGTGCCAGCAGCCAAGTCTGGCCATATCCCGGGGAGCTGTTTTTT,CASSQVWPYPGELFF
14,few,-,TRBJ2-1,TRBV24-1,TGTGCCACCAGTGCGGGGCGAGGGATTGATGAGCAGTTCTTC,CATSAGRGIDEQFF
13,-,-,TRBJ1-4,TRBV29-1,TGCAGCGTGGCGGGGGGTGTACATGAAAAACTGTTTTTT,CSVAGGVHEKLFF
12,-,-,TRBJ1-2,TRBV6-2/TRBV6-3,TGTGCCAGCAGTTTCGGGGGCTATGGCTACACCTTC,CASSFGGYGYTF
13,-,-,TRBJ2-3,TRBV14,TGTGCCAGCAGCCGTCGAGAGGTGGATACGCAGTATTTT,CASSRREVDTQYF
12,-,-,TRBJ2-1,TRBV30,TGTGCCTGGGCACGACGACCCGATGAGCAGTTCTTC,CAWARRPDEQFF
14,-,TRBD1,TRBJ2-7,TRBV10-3,TGTGCCATCAGTGAACCTGGACAGGGCTACGAGCAGTACTTC,CAISEPGQGYEQYF
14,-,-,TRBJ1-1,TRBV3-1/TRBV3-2,TGTGCCAGCAGCCAAGGGCCGGCCGGGGGGTGGGCTTTCTTT,CASSQGPAGGWAFF
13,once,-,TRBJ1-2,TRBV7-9,TGTGCCAGCAGCTTAGCAGGGGCTGGTGGCTACACCTTC,CASSLAGAGGYTF
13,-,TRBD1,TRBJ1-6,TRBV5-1,TGCGCCAGCAGGGGACAGATGGATTCACCCCTCCACTTT,CASRGQMDSPLHF
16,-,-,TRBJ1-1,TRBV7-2,TGTGCCAGCACCCTAATACGTCAGGGGATGAACACTGAAGCTTTCTTT,CASTLIRQGMNTEAFF
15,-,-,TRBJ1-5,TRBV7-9,TGTGCCAGCAGCCCCGACGGCGGGAGCAATCAGCCCCAGCATTTT,CASSPDGGSNQPQHF
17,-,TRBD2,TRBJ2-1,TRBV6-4,TGTGCCAGCAGTGAGAAGCGGGGAATGCTAGGCTACAATGAGCAGTTCTTC,CASSEKRGMLGYNEQFF
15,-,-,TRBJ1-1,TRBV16,TGTGCCAGCAGCCCCCTGGGCAGGATGAACACTGAAGCTTTCTTT,CASSPLGRMNTEAFF
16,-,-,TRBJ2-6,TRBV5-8,TGTGCCAGCAGCTTGGATGCAGGGATGGGGGCCAACGTCCTGACTTTC,CASSLDAGMGANVLTF
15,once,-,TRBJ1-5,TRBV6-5,TGTGCCAGCAGCCACCCGGGGATGGGCAATCAGCCCCAGCATTTT,CASSHPGMGNQPQHF
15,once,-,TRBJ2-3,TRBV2,TGTGCCAGCAGGGATCCCGGGTTTCGCACAGATACGCAGTATTTT,CASRDPGFRTDTQYF
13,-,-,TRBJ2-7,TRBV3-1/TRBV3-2,TGTGCCAGCAGCCGGGACACCTCCTACGAGCAGTACTTC,CASSRDTSYEQYF
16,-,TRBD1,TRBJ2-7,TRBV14,TGTGCCAGCAGCCAAGCCCCGGGACAGGGCCTCTACGAGCAGTACTTC,CASSQAPGQGLYEQYF
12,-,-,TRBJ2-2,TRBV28,TGTGCCAGCAGTACGCCAACCGGGGAGCTGTTTTTT,CASSTPTGELFF
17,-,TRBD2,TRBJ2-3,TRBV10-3,TGTGCCATCAGTCAAGGAATAGCGGGGCCTAGCACAGATACGCAGTATTTT,CAISQGIAGPSTDTQYF
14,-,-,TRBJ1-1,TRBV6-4,TGTGCCAGCAGTCCCGGGGGGGTGAACACTGAAGCTTTCTTT,CASSPGGVNTEAFF
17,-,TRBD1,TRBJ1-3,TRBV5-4,TGTGCCAGCAGCACCGGGGGACAGAGAATAACTGGAAACACCATATATTTT,CASSTGGQRITGNTIYF
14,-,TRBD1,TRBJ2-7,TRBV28,TGTGCCAGCAGTTTGGGGGACAGGGTAGGCGAGCAGTACTTC,CASSLGDRVGEQYF
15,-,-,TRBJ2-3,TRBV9,TGTGCCAGCAGCGCCCGGACAGCGAGCACAGATACGCAGTATTTT,CASSARTASTDTQYF
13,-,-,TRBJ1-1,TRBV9,TGTGCCAGCAGCGTAGCAAGGTACACTGAAGCTTTCTTT,CASSVARYTEAFF
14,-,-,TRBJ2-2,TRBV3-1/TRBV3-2,TGTGCCAGCAGCCAAGACTCCGGCACCGGGGAGCTGTTTTTT,CASSQDSGTGELFF
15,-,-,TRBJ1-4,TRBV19,TGTGCCAGTAGTATCGGTGGGTCTCCAGGGGAAAAACTGTTTTTT,CASSIGGSPGEKLFF
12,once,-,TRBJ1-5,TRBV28,TGTGCCAGCAGTCCCCTCGATCAGCCCCAGCATTTT,CASSPLDQPQHF
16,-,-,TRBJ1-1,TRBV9,TGTGCCAGCAGAAGGTTTGGGCAAGCAAGAAACACTGAAGCTTTCTTT,CASRRFGQARNTEAFF
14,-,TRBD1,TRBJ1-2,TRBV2,TGTGCCAGCGGTAGGACAGGGGAGGACTATGGCTACACCTTC,CASGRTGEDYGYTF
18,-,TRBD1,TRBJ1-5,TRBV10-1,TGCGCCAGCAGTGAGTCCCTCCACAGGGGGCGGCTGAATCAGCCCCAGCATTTT,CASSESLHRGRLNQPQHF
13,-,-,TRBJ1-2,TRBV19,TGTGCCAGTAAAGCGGATAGTAACTATGGCTACACCTTC,CASKADSNYGYTF
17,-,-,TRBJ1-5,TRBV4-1,TGCGCCAGCAGCCAAGCTGGCGGCAGGAACAGCAATCAGCCCCAGCATTTT,CASSQAGGRNSNQPQHF
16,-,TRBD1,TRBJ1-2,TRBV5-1,TGCGCCAGCAGTCCCAACCATTGGACAGGGGCCTATGGCTACACCTTC,CASSPNHWTGAYGYTF
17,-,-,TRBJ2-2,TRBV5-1,TGCGCCAGCAGCCTTGGGGGAACAGGGAGTTGGACCGGGGAGCTGTTTTTT,CASSLGGTGSWTGELFF
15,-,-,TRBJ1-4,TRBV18,TGTGCCAGCTCAGCCGGGACAATCACTAATGAAAAACTGTTTTTT,CASSAGTITNEKLFF
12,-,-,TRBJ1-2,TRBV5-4,TGTGCCAGCAGCTTGGACAGCAATGGCTACACCTTC,CASSLDSNGYTF
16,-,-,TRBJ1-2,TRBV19,TGTGCCAGTAGACGCGCGGGGGGGATAGCTAACTATGGCTACACCTTC,CASRRAGGIANYGYTF
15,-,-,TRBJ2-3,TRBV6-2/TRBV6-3,TGTGCCAGCAGTTACTCTGACTCCCACGGCAGGACGCAGTATTTT,CASSYSDSHGRTQYF
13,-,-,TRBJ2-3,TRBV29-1,TGCAGTGTGGGACTGGCTAAAACAGATACGCAGTATTTT,CSVGLAKTDTQYF